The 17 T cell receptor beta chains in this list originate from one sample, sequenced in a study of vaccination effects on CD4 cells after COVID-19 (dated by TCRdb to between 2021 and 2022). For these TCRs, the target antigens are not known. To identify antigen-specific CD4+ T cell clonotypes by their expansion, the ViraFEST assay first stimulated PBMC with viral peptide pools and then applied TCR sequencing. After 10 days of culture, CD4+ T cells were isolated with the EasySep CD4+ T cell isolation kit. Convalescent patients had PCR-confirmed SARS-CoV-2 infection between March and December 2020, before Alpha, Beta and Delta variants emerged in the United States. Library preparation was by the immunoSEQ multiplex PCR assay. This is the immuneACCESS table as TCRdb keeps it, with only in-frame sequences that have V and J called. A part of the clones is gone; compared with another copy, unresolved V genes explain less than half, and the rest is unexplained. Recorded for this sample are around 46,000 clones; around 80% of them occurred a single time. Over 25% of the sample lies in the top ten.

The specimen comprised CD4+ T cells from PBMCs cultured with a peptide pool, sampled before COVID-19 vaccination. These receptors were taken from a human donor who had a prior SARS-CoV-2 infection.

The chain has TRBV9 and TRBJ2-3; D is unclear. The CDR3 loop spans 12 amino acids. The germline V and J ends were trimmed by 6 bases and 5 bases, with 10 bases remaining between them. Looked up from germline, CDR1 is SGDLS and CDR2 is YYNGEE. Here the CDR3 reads CASKAVGDTQYF. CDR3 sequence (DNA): TGTGCCAGCAAGGCCGTGGGAGATACGCAGTATTTT.

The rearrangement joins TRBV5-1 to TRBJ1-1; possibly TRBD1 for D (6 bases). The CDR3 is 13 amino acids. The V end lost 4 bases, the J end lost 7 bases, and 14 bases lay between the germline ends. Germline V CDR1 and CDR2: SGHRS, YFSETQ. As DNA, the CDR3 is TGCGCCAGCAGCCCCGGGACAACCAGTGAAGCTTTCTTT. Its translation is CASSPGTTSEAFF.

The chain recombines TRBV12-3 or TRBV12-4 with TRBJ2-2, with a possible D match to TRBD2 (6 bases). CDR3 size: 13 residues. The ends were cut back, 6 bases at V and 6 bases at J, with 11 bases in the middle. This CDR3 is CASSRLESGELFF. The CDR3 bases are TGTGCCAGCAGCAGACTAGAATCCGGGGAGCTGTTTTTT.

The DNA for the CDR3 is TGCGCCAGCAGCTTGATAGGGACAAAGCAAGAGACCCAGTACTTC. It codes for CASSLIGTKQETQYF. The rearrangement uses TRBV5-1 and TRBJ2-5, with a possible D match to TRBD1 (6 bases). The V end lost 1 base, the J end lost 2 bases, and 12 bases lay between the germline ends. Germline V lookup: CDR1 SGHRS, CDR2 YFSETQ. The CDR3 runs 15 residues.

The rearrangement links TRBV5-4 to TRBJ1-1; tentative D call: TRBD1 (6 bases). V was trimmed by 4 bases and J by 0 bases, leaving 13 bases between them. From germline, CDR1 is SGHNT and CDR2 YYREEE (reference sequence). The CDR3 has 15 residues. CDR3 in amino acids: CASSPEGGVNTEAFF. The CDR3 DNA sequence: TGTGCCAGCAGCCCAGAGGGGGGGGTGAACACTGAAGCTTTCTTT.

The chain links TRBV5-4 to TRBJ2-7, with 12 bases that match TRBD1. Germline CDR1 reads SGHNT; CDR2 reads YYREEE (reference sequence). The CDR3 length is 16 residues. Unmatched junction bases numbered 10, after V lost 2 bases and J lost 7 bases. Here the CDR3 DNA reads TGTGCCAGCAGCTTCACACCGGGACAGGGGGCAAGGGAGCAGTACTTC. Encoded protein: CASSFTPGQGAREQYF. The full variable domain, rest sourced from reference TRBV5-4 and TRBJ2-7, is ETGVTQSPTHLIKTRGQQVTLRCSSQSGHNTVSWYQQALGQGPQFIFQYYREEENGRGNFPPRFSGLQFPNYSSELNVNALELDDSALYLCASSFTPGQGAREQYFGPGTRLTVT.

CDR3 nucleotides: TGTGCCAGCAGTGAACCCGGACAGGGTGGCACCGGGGAGCTGTTTTTT. Its protein product is CASSEPGQGGTGELFF. The J gene is TRBJ2-2, the V gene TRBV6-1; 8 nucleotides match TRBD1. V gave up 2 bases and J gave up 4 bases; unmatched junction bases: 6. The CDR3 covers 16 residues. Germline V gene lookup returns CDR1 MNHNS and CDR2 SASEGT.

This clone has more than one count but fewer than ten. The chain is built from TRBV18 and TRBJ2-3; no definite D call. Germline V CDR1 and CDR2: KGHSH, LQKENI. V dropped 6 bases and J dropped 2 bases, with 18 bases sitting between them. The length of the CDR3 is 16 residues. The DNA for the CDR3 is TGTGCCAGCTCGCAGCAGGTCCCTCTAAACACAGATACGCAGTATTTT. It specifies CASSQQVPLNTDTQYF.

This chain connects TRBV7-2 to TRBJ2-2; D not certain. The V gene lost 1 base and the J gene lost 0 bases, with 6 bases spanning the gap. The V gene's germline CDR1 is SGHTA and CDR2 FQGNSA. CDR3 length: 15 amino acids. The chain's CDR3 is CASSLDITNTGELFF. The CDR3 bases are TGTGCCAGCAGCTTAGATATCACGAACACCGGGGAGCTGTTTTTT.

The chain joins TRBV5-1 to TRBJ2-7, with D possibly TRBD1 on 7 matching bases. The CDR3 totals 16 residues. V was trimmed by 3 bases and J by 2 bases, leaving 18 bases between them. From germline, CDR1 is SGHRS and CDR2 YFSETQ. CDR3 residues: CASSSAGQMSTYEQYF. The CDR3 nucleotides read TGCGCCAGCAGCTCCGCGGGACAGATGTCGACCTACGAGCAGTACTTC.

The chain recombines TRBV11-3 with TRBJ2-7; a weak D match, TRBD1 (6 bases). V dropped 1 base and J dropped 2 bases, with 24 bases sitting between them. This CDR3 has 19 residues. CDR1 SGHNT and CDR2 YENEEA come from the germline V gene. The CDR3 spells CASSLVYRDNLIDPYEQYF. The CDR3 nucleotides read TGTGCCAGCAGCTTAGTTTACCGGGACAATTTAATTGACCCCTACGAGCAGTACTTC.

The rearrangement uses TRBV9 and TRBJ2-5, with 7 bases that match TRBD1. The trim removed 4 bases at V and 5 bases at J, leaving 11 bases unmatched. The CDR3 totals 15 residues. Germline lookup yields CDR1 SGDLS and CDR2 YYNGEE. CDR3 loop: CASSLGGIGRETQYF. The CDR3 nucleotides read TGTGCCAGCAGCTTAGGGGGCATCGGCCGGGAGACCCAGTACTTC.

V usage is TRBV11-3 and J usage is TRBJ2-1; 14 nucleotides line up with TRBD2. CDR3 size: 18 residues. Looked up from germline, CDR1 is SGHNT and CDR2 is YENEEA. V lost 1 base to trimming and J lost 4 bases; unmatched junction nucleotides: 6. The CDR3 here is CASSLGGTSGSVYNEQFF. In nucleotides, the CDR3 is TGTGCCAGCAGCTTAGGGGGGACTAGCGGGAGTGTGTACAATGAGCAGTTCTTC.

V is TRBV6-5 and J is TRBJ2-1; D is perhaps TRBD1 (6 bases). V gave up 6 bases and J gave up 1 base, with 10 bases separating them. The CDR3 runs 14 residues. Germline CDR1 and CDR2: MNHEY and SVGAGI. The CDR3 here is CASSGTPSYNEQFF. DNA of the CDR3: TGTGCCAGCAGCGGGACACCGTCCTACAATGAGCAGTTCTTC.

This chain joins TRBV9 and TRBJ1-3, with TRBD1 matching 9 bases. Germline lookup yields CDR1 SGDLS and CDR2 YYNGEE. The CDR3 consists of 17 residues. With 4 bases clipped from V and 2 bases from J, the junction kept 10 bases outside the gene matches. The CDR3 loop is CASSPGQGMAAGNTIYF. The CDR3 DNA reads TGTGCCAGCAGCCCGGGACAGGGAATGGCTGCTGGAAACACCATATATTTT.

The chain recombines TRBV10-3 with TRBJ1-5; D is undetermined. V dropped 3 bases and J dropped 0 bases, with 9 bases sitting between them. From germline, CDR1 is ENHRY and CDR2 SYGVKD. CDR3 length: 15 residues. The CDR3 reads CAISETAGSNQPQHF. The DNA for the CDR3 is TGTGCCATCAGTGAAACAGCCGGTAGCAATCAGCCCCAGCATTTT.

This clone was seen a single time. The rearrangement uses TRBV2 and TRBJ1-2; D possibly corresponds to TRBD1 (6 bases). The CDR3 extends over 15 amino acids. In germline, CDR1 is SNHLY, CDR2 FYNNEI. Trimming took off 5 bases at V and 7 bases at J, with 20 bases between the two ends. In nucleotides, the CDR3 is TGTGCCAGCAGTCCCGAAGCGACAGGTCTTGGTGGCTACACCTTC. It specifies CASSPEATGLGGYTF.